A selection of T cell receptor beta chains follows, all from one sample in a study of identical twins. TCRdb redid the calling of the 5' RACE reads with MiXCR, one entry per CDR3 protein. Seen here are 400,000 to 650,000 distinct CDR3 sequences, about 20% observed once, and the top ten hold 0.91%. These data were also reused for a study on T cells expressing NK-cell markers.

Sequencing input: CD4+ T cells sorted from blood. The receptor source for this set is a young woman in good health. The CDR3 runs from the conserved cysteine through the conserved F or W.

j_gene: TRBJ1-5
len: 14
v_gene: TRBV6-1
CDR3aa: CASSRASSNQPQHF

j_gene: TRBJ2-5
len: 14
v_gene: TRBV5-6
CDR3aa: CASSLLPQGETQYF

j_gene: TRBJ2-1
len: 15
v_gene: TRBV12-3/TRBV12-4
CDR3aa: CASSLEGNRGDEQFF

j_gene: TRBJ2-2
len: 14
v_gene: TRBV20-1
CDR3aa: CSAETRVGTGELFF

j_gene: TRBJ1-5
len: 15
v_gene: TRBV6-5
CDR3aa: CASSYSGRADQPQHF

j_gene: TRBJ2-5
len: 14
v_gene: TRBV6-1
CDR3aa: CASTRSNLLETQYF

j_gene: TRBJ1-1
len: 15
v_gene: TRBV5-1
CDR3aa: CASSLSGGENTEAFF

j_gene: TRBJ2-5
len: 14
v_gene: TRBV4-3
CDR3aa: CASSQDRLQETQYF

j_gene: TRBJ2-5
len: 13
v_gene: TRBV7-2
CDR3aa: CASSNRVRETQYF

j_gene: TRBJ1-1
len: 13
v_gene: TRBV20-1
CDR3aa: CSARTPGGTEAFF

j_gene: TRBJ2-5
len: 13
v_gene: TRBV29-1
CDR3aa: CSGGYPHQETQYF

j_gene: TRBJ2-7
len: 13
v_gene: TRBV2
CDR3aa: CASKFVPSYEQYF

j_gene: TRBJ2-5
len: 15
v_gene: TRBV7-2
CDR3aa: CASSLGGQRLETQYF

j_gene: TRBJ2-6
len: 17
v_gene: TRBV5-1
CDR3aa: CASSLAAGIEGANVLTF

j_gene: TRBJ2-2
len: 16
v_gene: TRBV5-1
CDR3aa: CASSLRGARDTGELFF

j_gene: TRBJ1-5
len: 14
v_gene: TRBV6-2/TRBV6-3
CDR3aa: CASRQRGDSQPQHF

j_gene: TRBJ2-2
len: 15
v_gene: TRBV6-1
CDR3aa: CATAQGGGYTGELFF

j_gene: TRBJ2-5
len: 13
v_gene: TRBV6-1
CDR3aa: CASRQVVQETQYF

j_gene: TRBJ1-3
len: 15
v_gene: TRBV5-1
CDR3aa: CASGGGSGAGNTIYF

j_gene: TRBJ2-3
len: 16
v_gene: TRBV18
CDR3aa: CASSPQQMGHADTQYF

j_gene: TRBJ2-1
len: 15
v_gene: TRBV29-1
CDR3aa: CSVGVTGLSYNEQFF

j_gene: TRBJ2-3
len: 14
v_gene: TRBV3-1
CDR3aa: CASSQVKGRDTQYF

j_gene: TRBJ2-7
len: 13
v_gene: TRBV19
CDR3aa: CASSIDRRYEQYF

j_gene: TRBJ1-5
len: 15
v_gene: TRBV12-3/TRBV12-4
CDR3aa: CASRAAGGAGQPQHF

j_gene: TRBJ2-7
len: 11
v_gene: TRBV7-2
CDR3aa: CASGRHYEQYF

j_gene: TRBJ2-7
len: 16
v_gene: TRBV4-3
CDR3aa: CASSQDRGTGGYEQYF

j_gene: TRBJ1-2
len: 15
v_gene: TRBV10-3
CDR3aa: CAISEDRTSNYGYTF

j_gene: TRBJ1-2
len: 12
v_gene: TRBV20-1
CDR3aa: CSASHSAYGYTF

j_gene: TRBJ2-2
len: 15
v_gene: TRBV9
CDR3aa: CASSVTGVGTGELFF

j_gene: TRBJ2-1
len: 14
v_gene: TRBV11-2
CDR3aa: CASSPSGRDNEQFF

j_gene: TRBJ2-7
len: 11
v_gene: TRBV6-6
CDR3aa: CATTTIYEQYF

j_gene: TRBJ2-1
len: 13
v_gene: TRBV20-1
CDR3aa: CSAADTNYNEQFF

j_gene: TRBJ2-4
len: 14
v_gene: TRBV6-1
CDR3aa: CASSQRGWGNIQYF

j_gene: TRBJ2-1
len: 18
v_gene: TRBV4-2
CDR3aa: CASSPRVSGGSSYNEQFF

j_gene: TRBJ2-7
len: 16
v_gene: TRBV10-3
CDR3aa: CAISDRTSGGSGEQYF

j_gene: TRBJ2-7
len: 14
v_gene: TRBV27
CDR3aa: CASSSRQGVGEQYF

j_gene: TRBJ2-7
len: 15
v_gene: TRBV5-6
CDR3aa: CASSPGVAGSYEQYF

j_gene: TRBJ2-1
len: 15
v_gene: TRBV5-1
CDR3aa: CASSSGLSSYNEQFF

j_gene: TRBJ2-5
len: 14
v_gene: TRBV5-5
CDR3aa: CASSLMPEQETQYF

j_gene: TRBJ1-6
len: 14
v_gene: TRBV20-1
CDR3aa: CSARGGAFDSPLHF

j_gene: TRBJ2-5
len: 15
v_gene: TRBV25-1
CDR3aa: CASSDTGGSWETQYF

j_gene: TRBJ2-3
len: 15
v_gene: TRBV7-9
CDR3aa: CASSTWTSRTDTQYF

j_gene: TRBJ2-4
len: 13
v_gene: TRBV20-1
CDR3aa: CSARVASTYIQYF